The clone carrying this T cell receptor beta chain was observed a handful of times. Its antigen is undetermined. The library labeled individual cDNA molecules by adding unique molecular identifiers to them. Using its own MiXCR run on the RACE reads, TCRdb lists one record per CDR3 protein. The data hold approximately 80,000 distinct CDR3 sequences, with roughly 10% observed a single time. Trimming pared 2 bases from V and 5 bases from J, leaving 10 bases between. The germline CDR1 and CDR2 sequences are SGHDT and YYEEEE. This CDR3 contains 13 residues. The sample belongs to a study of human T cells and chemical hapten exposure. At the level of the study: Patients' scalps got diphenylcyclopropenone weekly throughout the roughly 23-week study.

As to time point: patch test 2, 6 weeks after DPC sensitization. Treatment given: therapeutic diphenylcyclopropenone sensitization with weekly scalp DPC. Study-level results: PT1 expanded TCR counts and patch test score correlated positively. It should be noted that donors had alopecia, so their immune response may differ from healthy people's.

V gene TRBV5-6 combines with J gene TRBJ2-5; D gene ambiguous. The TCR comes from a woman aged 30 to 39 with alopecia areata. Some clones in this sample may be carry-over from other donors' samples. The material sequenced was whole blood, taken in connection with sensitization to the hapten diphenylcyclopropenone (DPC). The CDR3 loop is CASSLSNPETQYF. Written as DNA, the CDR3 is TGTGCCAGCAGCTTATCTAATCCGGAGACCCAGTACTTC.